This TCR beta chain stems from a study of T-cell reconstitution after alpha-beta-depleted transplantation in children. This clonotype was picked up many times. Per germline, CDR1 DFQATT and CDR2 SNEGSKA (reference sequence). The CDR3 is 14 amino acids. V dropped 3 bases and J dropped 3; count of bases not matched to a gene: 5. It was with unique molecular identifiers that the TCRbeta library was prepared. Each CDR3 protein gets one entry after TCRdb re-called the PCR reads with MiXCR. The sample lists some 240,000 distinct CDR3 sequences; approximately 9.8% were seen once. The sample was PBMCs from the stem cell graft donor, taken from the stem cell graft. The clonotype comes from a human donor who donated a stem cell graft to a child with SCID. V is TRBV20-1 and J is TRBJ2-7; 10 bases are a match to TRBD2. The CDR3 reads CSARSGGEIYEQYF. In DNA form, the CDR3 reads TGCAGTGCTAGGAGCGGGGGGGAGATCTACGAGCAGTACTTC.